This T cell receptor (beta chain) appears in the sequencing data of a study of a mutant IDH1 vaccine in newly diagnosed glioma. Study background: Treatment recipients were roughly 62% male and around 40% female, and their mean age was about 40 years. Antecedent treatment encompassed radiotherapy, temozolomide, or their combination; the majority received both.

Note on this clone: The antigen remains undetermined.

Time point here: week 23, last vaccination. Mutant IDH1 20-mer peptide, at 300 ug, made up each vaccine dose, with topical imiquimod. Every donor had a new WHO grade 3 or 4 astrocytoma that was IDH1-mutant, with loss of nuclear ATRX. The CDR3 covers 15 residues. Germline V lookup: CDR1 SQVTM, CDR2 ANQGSEA. V trimming: 6 bases; J trimming: 2 bases; junction bases outside the gene matches: 7. Data came from immunoSEQ multiplex PCR; TCRdb stores just in-frame clones and leaves some out. Of 70,000 to 95,000 clones listed, 85% are singletons. The sequences come from PBMCs, collected from a glioma patient whose treatment included an IDH1 peptide vaccine. This clonotype originated in a woman in her fifties or sixties with glioma. The V gene is TRBV29-1, the J gene TRBJ2-1, with 10 bases that match TRBD1. The CDR3 bases are TGCAGCGTCCCGGGACAGGGGACCCCCTACAATGAGCAGTTCTTC. Its translation is CSVPGQGTPYNEQFF.